This is a list of T cell receptor beta chains from one sample in a study of regulatory T cells in long-lasting Graves disease. Each CDR3 protein is one row after TCRdb ran MiXCR on the multiplex PCR reads. The sample holds 200,000 to 250,000 distinct CDR3 sequences, 15% to 20% seen once. The sample was peripheral blood mononuclear cells (PBMCs), taken at new diagnosis, from a patient treated with antithyroid drugs. The receptors shown here come from a female donor with Graves disease. CDR3s include the opening cysteine and the closing phenylalanine or tryptophan. The D gene is left open where the match is weak. A row's size may be missing; if present it is once, few, many or a size class.

D	V	size	J	DNA	CDR3
.	TRBV6-5	.	TRBJ2-1	TGTGCCAGCAGTTTCGAGTACAATGAGCAGTTCTTC	CASSFEYNEQFF
.	TRBV9	many	TRBJ2-7	TGTGCCAGCAGCCTGGGATATGGGTCCTACGAGCAGTACTTC	CASSLGYGSYEQYF
.	TRBV11-1	few	TRBJ1-4	TGTGCCAGCAGCTTAAGCAGGGATGAAAAACTGTTTTTT	CASSLSRDEKLFF
TRBD1	TRBV6-2/TRBV6-3	many	TRBJ1-1	TGTGCCAGCGCCCTCAACAGGGGGGGAATAGGTGACACTGAAGCTTTCTTT	CASALNRGGIGDTEAFF
.	TRBV6-2/TRBV6-3	many	TRBJ1-6	TGTGCCAGCAGTTACCGGGACGGGAATTCACCCCTCCACTTT	CASSYRDGNSPLHF
TRBD1	TRBV4-1	many	TRBJ2-7	TGCGCCAGCAGTTTTCAGGACAGGACCTACGAGCAGTACTTC	CASSFQDRTYEQYF
TRBD1	TRBV30	many	TRBJ1-6	TGTGCCTGGAGTACCTCAGGGGGCCGGTCACCCCTCCACTTT	CAWSTSGGRSPLHF
TRBD1	TRBV20-1	.	TRBJ1-5	TGCAGTGCTTCTCCTATGAGGGGGCGAGGTGGCAATCAGCCCCAGCATTTT	CSASPMRGRGGNQPQHF
.	TRBV11-3	many	TRBJ2-6	TGTGCCAGCAGCTTGGGGAACAGGGCCCTCTCTGGGGCCAACGTCCTGACTTTC	CASSLGNRALSGANVLTF
TRBD1	TRBV30	many	TRBJ1-3	TGTGCCTGTCAGGCGCCGGACAGGGGTCTGAGCTCTGGAAACACCATATATTTT	CACQAPDRGLSSGNTIYF
.	TRBV12-3/TRBV12-4	many	TRBJ2-7	TGTGCCAGCAGTTTGTCGGCCGCCGACTCCTACGAGCAGTACTTC	CASSLSAADSYEQYF
.	TRBV20-1	many	TRBJ1-1	TGCAGCGCAGTTGGGGCTTTCTTT	CSAVGAFF
TRBD1	TRBV5-4	many	TRBJ1-1	TGTGCCAGCAGAGAAGACAGGGTAGGGGATGAAGCTTTCTTT	CASREDRVGDEAFF
TRBD2	TRBV12-3/TRBV12-4	.	TRBJ2-7	TGTGCCAGCAGTTTTGAGCTAGCGGGAGGGCCCTGGGGCGAGCAGTACTTC	CASSFELAGGPWGEQYF
TRBD2	TRBV7-6	few	TRBJ2-1	TGTGCCAGCAGCCAGATTGGACTAGCGGAGTACAATGAGCAGTTCTTC	CASSQIGLAEYNEQFF